This note documents a single T cell receptor (beta chain) sequence. This sample stems from a study of blood T cell repertoires in COVID-19. Study-wide context: COVID-19 samples, acute and convalescent, were from the United States, Italy and Spain. T cells, B-cell-depleted T cells, or PBMCs provided the cDNA or gDNA that served as material.

Per the germline V gene, CDR1 is LNHDA and CDR2 is SQIVND (reference sequence). V lost 10 bases to trimming and J lost 9 bases, with 10 bases between them. The CDR3 loop spans 10 amino acids. Authors' processing steps: Reference gene primer amplification gave estimated nucleated cell counts. Clones were sequenced by immunoSEQ multiplex PCR, and TCRdb holds only the in-frame ones, with some missing. The D gene and trimming were derived from the DNA, and the V and J assignments and clone size from that table. The top ten hold 4.2% of the sample, which has about 97,000 clones, 75% to 95% seen once. The source of this sequence is a man aged 18-30 years with acute or convalescent COVID-19. The chain joins TRBV19 to TRBJ1-5; possible D gene TRBD1, 6 bases. The sample consisted of peripheral blood. The DNA for the CDR3 is TGTGCCACCGGGGGGGCGCCCCAGCATTTT. It yields the protein CATGGAPQHF.